The subject of this entry is one T cell receptor (beta chain). Germline assignment: CDR1 MDHEN and CDR2 SYDVKM. The CDR3 has 16 amino acids. The trim removed 5 bases at V and 8 bases at J, leaving 14 bases unmatched. The treatment here: around 19 received Ad26.COV2.S at low or high dose, single or two shots; roughly 5 received placebo; per-sample allocation not given. Samples were taken on day 63 after the first vaccine or placebo injection. The entry originates in a study of Ad26.COV2.S vaccination and SARS-CoV-2 variants. Study overall: By the intramuscular route, Ad26.COV2.S was given once, or twice 56 days apart.

The method was immunoSEQ multiplex PCR; TCRdb's version includes in-frame clones alone and lacks a portion of them. The repertoire consists of hundreds of thousands of clones, with around 90% occurring once and the leading ten covering about 6.4%. The clonotype originates from a person between 18 and 60 years old who received the Ad26.COV2.S COVID-19 vaccine or a placebo. The genes are TRBV28 and TRBJ1-2; 10 bases line up with TRBD1. The input for sequencing was peripheral blood, taken in a trial of Ad26.COV2.S vaccine versus placebo. Here the CDR3 reads CASSPQRGQGRSGYTF. The CDR3 nucleotides are TGTGCCAGCAGTCCTCAACGGGGACAGGGGCGTTCGGGCTACACCTTC.